Following are 20 T cell receptor beta chains from one sample sequenced in a study of human T cells and chemical hapten exposure. Time point denoted: patch test 1, 2 weeks after DPC sensitization. Noted treatment: therapeutic diphenylcyclopropenone sensitization with weekly scalp DPC. One entry per CDR3 protein, called by TCRdb with MiXCR from the RACE reads. Among 75,000 to 100,000 distinct CDR3 sequences listed, roughly an eighth were seen once. The input for sequencing was whole blood, taken in connection with sensitization to the hapten diphenylcyclopropenone (DPC). Receptors were obtained from a woman aged 40 to 49 with alopecia areata. Some clones in this sample may be carry-over from other donors' samples.

This clonotype was recorded a few times. V gene TRBV9 combines with J gene TRBJ2-5; D remains unclear. Germline V gene sequence: CDR1 SGDLS, CDR2 YYNGEE. Trimming shortened V by 0 bases and J by 1 base, and 4 bases separated the two germline ends. This CDR3 spans 13 amino acids. CDR3 DNA: TGTGCCAGCAGCGTAGGGGTCCAAGAGACCCAGTACTTC. It codes for CASSVGVQETQYF.

This clonotype has a handful of counts. CDR3 in DNA: TGTGCCACCAGCCCAGCCGGGACTGAGGGAGGCTACGAGCAGTACTTC. Protein: CATSPAGTEGGYEQYF. The V call is TRBV24-1, the J call TRBJ2-7; D is perhaps TRBD2 (6 bases). Germline V gene lookup returns CDR1 KGHDR and CDR2 SFDVKD. V shed 7 bases and J shed 3 bases, with 21 bases lying between them. This CDR3 spans 16 amino acids.

This clonotype was counted a few times. The chain has TRBV19 and TRBJ1-5; D may be TRBD1 (5 bases). Germline CDR1 and CDR2: LNHDA and SQIVND (reference sequence). Trimming left V 1 base short and J 13 bases short, with 11 bases between. The CDR3 extends over 12 amino acids. The CDR3 DNA is TGTGCCAGTAGTATAGGGACACGGGAACAGCATTTT. Its protein is CASSIGTREQHF.

This clonotype has only a few counts. V usage is TRBV13 and J usage is TRBJ2-7, with 7 bases lining up with TRBD2. V was pared by 0 bases and J by 5 bases, with 4 bases of the junction left unmatched. From germline, CDR1 is PRHDT and CDR2 FYEKMQ (reference sequence). The CDR3 consists of 14 residues. The CDR3 DNA sequence: TGTGCCAGCAGCTTAGGACTAGCGATCGACGAGCAGTACTTC. Residues: CASSLGLAIDEQYF. Full variable domain (remainder filled in from reference TRBV13 and TRBJ2-7): AAGVIQSPRHLIKEKRETATLKCYPIPRHDTVYWYQQGPGQDPQFLISFYEKMQSDKGSIPDRFSAQQFSDYHSELNMSSLELGDSALYFCASSLGLAIDEQYFGPGTRLTVT.

This clonotype turned up a few times. The chain combines TRBV2 with TRBJ2-1, with a weak D call TRBD2 (6 bases). Per germline, CDR1 SNHLY and CDR2 FYNNEI. Between the trimmed V and J ends, which lost 9 bases and 6 bases, there was a span of 15 bases. The CDR3 length is 13 residues. CDR3 region: CASLQAGFNEQFF. The DNA for the CDR3 is TGTGCCAGTCTTCAGGCGGGATTCAATGAGCAGTTCTTC.

This clonotype was detected ten times or more. The V call is TRBV30, the J call TRBJ2-1; 13 positions match TRBD2. This CDR3 comprises 14 residues. Germline loops: CDR1 GTSNPN, CDR2 SVGIG (reference sequence). V was clipped by 6 bases and J by 4 bases; unmatched bases: 3. The CDR3 nucleotides are TGTGCCTGTAAACTAGCGGGAGGGTACAATGAGCAGTTCTTC. Translated: CACKLAGGYNEQFF.

V gene TRBV5-6 combines with J gene TRBJ2-1; possibly TRBD1 for D (5 bases). Germline V lookup: CDR1 SGHDT, CDR2 YYEEEE. With 4 bases removed from V and 0 bases from J, the gap between germline ends came to 11 bases. The CDR3 runs to 15 residues. The CDR3 spells CASSPQGSSYNEQFF. As DNA, the CDR3 is TGTGCCAGCAGCCCGCAGGGTAGCTCCTACAATGAGCAGTTCTTC.

This clonotype was recorded only once. The chain recombines TRBV28 with TRBJ2-3; possibly TRBD2 for D (5 bases). V lost 10 bases to trimming and J lost 1 base, with 12 bases between them. This CDR3 region has 13 residues. The germline V gene encodes CDR1 MDHEN and CDR2 SYDVKM. DNA of the CDR3: TGTGCCACGGACCCAGCGGGCACAGATACGCAGTATTTT. Residues: CATDPAGTDTQYF.

This clonotype has more than one count but fewer than ten. The genes are TRBV7-9 and TRBJ2-1; no clear D gene. V shed 5 bases and J shed 13 bases, with 15 bases lying between them. The CDR3 extends over 12 amino acids. Germline V CDR1 and CDR2: SEHNR, FQNEAQ (reference sequence). The CDR3 loop reads CASSRDHQVQFF. CDR3 in DNA: TGTGCCAGCAGCCGAGACCACCAAGTACAGTTCTTC. Full variable domain (remainder filled in from reference TRBV7-9 and TRBJ2-1): DTGVSQNPRHKITKRGQNVTFRCDPISEHNRLYWYRQTLGQGPEFLTYFQNEAQLEKSRLLSDRFSAERPKGSFSTLEIQRTEQGDSAMYLCASSRDHQVQFFGPGTRLTVL.

This clonotype was picked up many times. V is TRBV27 and J is TRBJ2-7, with D unclear. The V gene lost 4 bases and the J gene lost 0 bases, with 13 bases spanning the gap. The V gene's germline CDR1 is MNHEY and CDR2 SMNVEV (reference sequence). The CDR3 covers 15 residues. The CDR3 is CASSWTAKSSYEQYF. The CDR3 DNA reads as TGTGCCAGCAGTTGGACGGCGAAGAGCTCCTACGAGCAGTACTTC.

This clonotype was seen more than once but under ten times. V gene TRBV10-3 combines with J gene TRBJ1-5; D is undetermined. Germline V gene data show CDR1 as ENHRY and CDR2 as SYGVKD. V lost 2 bases and J lost 0, with 5 bases in between. The CDR3 runs 14 residues. CDR3 sequence (DNA): TGTGCCATCAGTGAGGGGATTAGCAATCAGCCCCAGCATTTT. It is translated as CAISEGISNQPQHF.

The chain has TRBV4-3 and TRBJ1-1; D is perhaps TRBD1 (5 bases). Germline V gives CDR1 LGHNA, CDR2 YSLEER. The V and J ends lost 2 bases and 11 bases respectively, with 21 bases between them. The CDR3 spans 15 residues. CDR3 residues: CASSQHPRRGDWAFF. The CDR3 region has the DNA TGCGCCAGCAGCCAACATCCGCGCCGGGGCGATTGGGCTTTCTTT.

V is TRBV7-2 and J is TRBJ1-2, with D possibly matching TRBD1 (5 bases). Germline V gives CDR1 SGHTA, CDR2 FQGNSA. The CDR3 runs to 12 residues. Trimming left V 1 base short and J 10 bases short, with 10 bases between. The CDR3 nucleotides are TGTGCCAGCAGCTTAGAAAGAGGGGACTACACCTTC. Its protein product is CASSLERGDYTF.

This clonotype came up a few times. The genes are TRBV2 and TRBJ2-2; maybe TRBD2 (6 bases). V was cut by 6 bases and J by 0 bases, with 8 bases left in between. The germline V gene encodes CDR1 SNHLY and CDR2 FYNNEI. The CDR3 runs 14 residues. For the CDR3, the DNA is TGTGCCAGCAGGGGGACTGCGAACACCGGGGAGCTGTTTTTT. Translating gives CASRGTANTGELFF.

The rearrangement joins TRBV19 to TRBJ2-7; D is perhaps TRBD1 (5 bases). CDR1 and CDR2 from the germline V gene are LNHDA and SQIVND (reference sequence). V lost 4 bases and J lost 4, with 14 bases in between. The CDR3 runs to 14 residues. CDR3 nucleotides: TGTGCCAGTAGTAGAGACAGTTTAACTTACGAGCAGTACTTC. It specifies CASSRDSLTYEQYF.

The rearrangement joins TRBV7-2 to TRBJ2-5; TRBD1 is a possible D gene (5 bases). This CDR3 is 13 amino acids long. Trimming removed 8 bases at V and 1 base at J, with 11 bases between. Germline V CDR1 and CDR2: SGHTA, FQGNSA. CDR3: CASSGALQETQYF. As DNA, the CDR3 is TGTGCCAGCTCTGGGGCTCTCCAAGAGACCCAGTACTTC.

The V and J genes are TRBV19 and TRBJ2-2; D may be TRBD1 (5 bases). This CDR3 has 15 amino acids. CDR1 is LNHDA and CDR2 is SQIVND in the germline V gene (reference sequence). The V end was cut by 7 bases, the J end by 5 bases, with 17 bases between. DNA of the CDR3: TGTGCCAGTACCATAAGGGGTTGGGGAACCGGGGAGCTGTTTTTT. This encodes CASTIRGWGTGELFF.

This clonotype appeared a single time. One end of the junction fails to match germline, which may point to a read error. This chain uses TRBV18 with TRBJ1-4, with 7 bases identical to TRBD1. This CDR3 spans 16 amino acids. Germline V gene sequence: CDR1 KGHSH, CDR2 LQKENI. The CDR3: CAGSPMRQGGKEKLFF. The CDR3 nucleotides read TGTGCCGGCTCACCAATGCGTCAGGGGGGAAAAGAAAAACTGTTTTTT.

This clonotype showed up just once. At one end the junction does not follow the germline gene, possibly because of a read error. CDR3 DNA sequence: TGCGCCAGCAGCCAACCGGGACAGGGCCAGTGGTCCTTCGAGCAGTACTTC. This codes for CASSQPGQGQWSFEQYF. The rearrangement joins TRBV5-1 to TRBJ2-7, with 9 nucleotides matching TRBD1. This CDR3 region has 17 residues. Germline CDR1 reads SGHRS; CDR2 reads YFSETQ.

This clonotype came up many times. This sequence joins TRBV6-1 and TRBJ1-1, with a weak D call TRBD1 (5 bases). The CDR3 has 11 amino acids. Germline V gives CDR1 MNHNS, CDR2 SASEGT. Between the trimmed V and J ends, which lost 4 bases and 10 bases, there was a span of 10 bases. The CDR3 DNA reads TGTGCCAGCAGTGTAGGCGGGGGAGCTTTCTTT. Protein: CASSVGGGAFF.